The 20 T cell receptor beta chains below come from one sample, sequenced in a study of siplizumab effects on memory and regulatory T cells. Some clones are missing from TCRdb's copy, which holds only in-frame ones; the method was immunoSEQ multiplex PCR. There are approximately 100,000 clones in the sample; roughly 93% occur only once, and over 0.15% lies in the top ten. The sample was non-Treg CD4+ T cells sorted from blood. The receptors shown here come from a human donor in good health.

The V and J genes are TRBV9 and TRBJ2-1; 10 nucleotides agree with TRBD1. The CDR3 spans 15 residues. Unmatched junction bases numbered 0, after V lost 0 bases and J lost 3 bases. The germline CDR1 and CDR2 sequences are SGDLS and YYNGEE. CDR3 protein: CASSVGTGGYNEQFF. The CDR3 DNA follows: TGTGCCAGCAGCGTAGGGACAGGGGGCTACAATGAGCAGTTCTTC.

This rearrangement joins TRBV4-3 to TRBJ2-7; D remains unclear. CDR1 LGHNA and CDR2 YSLEER come from the germline V gene. Trimming removed 0 bases from V and 3 bases from J, with 12 bases in between. CDR3 length equals 15 residues. The chain's CDR3 is CASSQDQYVGYEQYF. CDR3 in DNA: TGCGCCAGCAGCCAAGACCAATACGTGGGCTACGAGCAGTACTTC.

Details on this clone: Other nucleotide sequences in the sample specify the same CDR3. The chain couples TRBV18 to TRBJ2-7, with 10 bases aligning to TRBD1. Trimming at V came to 3 bases and at J to 2 bases, leaving 4 bases not matched to a gene. Germline values: CDR1 KGHSH, CDR2 LQKENI. There are 15 residues in the CDR3. In DNA form, the CDR3 reads TGTGCCAGCTCACCGCCGGGACAGGGGACCTACGAGCAGTACTTC. Its protein product is CASSPPGQGTYEQYF.

The CDR3 coding sequence is TGTGCCATCAGCGCCGGGCCTCTGCGGACTGAAGCTTTCTTT. This translates into CAISAGPLRTEAFF. V and J are TRBV10-3 and TRBJ1-1; D remains ambiguous. The V gene's germline CDR1 is ENHRY and CDR2 SYGVKD. The CDR3 spans 14 residues. The V end was cut by 6 bases, the J end by 5 bases, with 16 bases between.

This sequence joins TRBV4-2 and TRBJ1-1; no firm D call. V was pared by 0 bases and J by 1 base, with 12 bases between. CDR1 is LGHNA and CDR2 is YNFKEQ in the germline V gene. The CDR3 runs to 16 residues. The CDR3: CASSQDKDGGNTEAFF. CDR3 in DNA: TGTGCCAGCAGCCAAGACAAGGACGGAGGGAACACTGAAGCTTTCTTT.

This clone has just one count. In nucleotides, the CDR3 is TGTGCCAGCAGCCAAGAGGAGGTTTCTAACTATGGCTACACCTTC. This encodes CASSQEEVSNYGYTF. The chain recombines TRBV4-2 with TRBJ1-2; D remains unclear. CDR1 and CDR2 from the germline V gene are LGHNA and YNFKEQ. There are 15 residues in the CDR3. V was clipped by 0 bases and J by 0 bases, with 8 bases between them.

The chain couples TRBV18 to TRBJ2-5; perhaps TRBD1 as D (6 bases). V was shortened by 3 bases and J by 5 bases, with 13 bases between the two germline ends. The germline CDR1 and CDR2 sequences are KGHSH and LQKENI. The CDR3 contains 14 residues. CDR3 sequence (DNA): TGTGCCAGCTCACCTCCCGGACAGTCCGAGACCCAGTACTTC. Translation gives CASSPPGQSETQYF.

This clone has only one observation. The chain combines TRBV6-4 with TRBJ1-2, with a possible D match to TRBD1 (5 bases). Germline-derived CDR1 and CDR2 are MRHNA and SNTAGT. CDR3 length: 13 amino acids. V was trimmed by 2 bases and J by 7 bases, leaving 11 bases between them. DNA of the CDR3: TGTGCCAGCAGTGACCAGGGATTAAGTGGCTACACCTTC. It codes for CASSDQGLSGYTF.

The rearrangement links TRBV7-2 to TRBJ2-2; TRBD2 agrees at 8 bases. Trimming cost V 5 bases and J 4 bases; bases outside gene matches: 9. CDR1 SGHTA and CDR2 FQGNSA come from the germline V gene. The CDR3 is made up of 16 amino acids. CDR3 DNA: TGTGCCAGCAGCCCACCGGGGGGGCGGGTCACCGGGGAGCTGTTTTTT. Encoded protein: CASSPPGGRVTGELFF.

The chain links TRBV10-3 to TRBJ1-5, with no clear D. The CDR3 runs 13 residues. Germline CDR1 ENHRY, CDR2 SYGVKD. V gave up 4 bases and J gave up 5 bases, with 9 bases separating them. The chain's CDR3 is CAISGTRDQPQHF. The CDR3 region has the DNA TGTGCCATCAGTGGCACTAGGGATCAGCCCCAGCATTTT.

The chain has TRBV9 and TRBJ2-7, with 9 bases fitting TRBD2. CDR3 length: 15 amino acids. Trimming at V came to 0 bases and at J to 2 bases, leaving 3 bases not matched to a gene. Germline V CDR1 and CDR2: SGDLS, YYNGEE. CDR3 sequence reads: CASSVASGGPYEQYF. The CDR3 DNA is TGTGCCAGCAGCGTAGCCAGCGGGGGGCCCTACGAGCAGTACTTC.

This rearrangement joins TRBV18 to TRBJ2-3, with D uncertain. The V end was cut by 1 base, the J end by 4 bases, with 9 bases between. Germline loops: CDR1 KGHSH, CDR2 LQKENI. This CDR3 has 14 amino acids. The CDR3 here is CASSPRQSADTQYF. DNA for the CDR3: TGTGCCAGCTCACCACGCCAGAGCGCAGATACGCAGTATTTT.

In this sample, this clone turned up once. The rearrangement links TRBV25-1 to TRBJ2-7; 10 nucleotides align to TRBD2. This CDR3 contains 14 residues. After removal of 6 bases from V and 4 bases from J, the junction contained 6 bases not matched to a gene. The germline gives CDR1 MGHDK, CDR2 SYGVNS. CDR3 bases: TGTGCCAGCAGACGAGCGGGGGGGACTTACGAGCAGTACTTC. Amino acid sequence: CASRRAGGTYEQYF.

The chain is built from TRBV19 and TRBJ2-6, with D possibly TRBD1 on 6 matching bases. CDR1 and CDR2 (germline): LNHDA, SQIVND (reference sequence). Trimming took 6 bases from V and 1 from J, leaving 19 bases between them. The CDR3 is 18 residues long. The CDR3 sequence is CASRLGAGSGSGANVLTF. The CDR3 nucleotides read TGTGCCAGTAGGTTGGGGGCAGGGTCAGGGTCTGGGGCCAACGTCCTGACTTTC.

This sequence joins TRBV7-6 and TRBJ2-1; 7 nucleotides line up with TRBD2. Germline loops: CDR1 SGHVS, CDR2 FNYEAQ. The CDR3 is 14 residues long. The junction had 2 bases not matched to a gene; V was cut back by 0 bases and J by 6 bases. In DNA form, the CDR3 reads TGTGCCAGCAGCTTAGCGCAGCGGGGCAATGAGCAGTTCTTC. The encoded protein is CASSLAQRGNEQFF.

V is TRBV6-4 and J is TRBJ1-5; no definite D call. V gave up 6 bases and J gave up 1 base, with 13 bases separating them. The CDR3 is 15 amino acids. Germline CDR1 and CDR2: MRHNA and SNTAGT. The CDR3 sequence is CASRDNGMSNQPQHF. The CDR3 DNA is TGTGCCAGCAGAGATAACGGGATGAGCAATCAGCCCCAGCATTTT.

This chain joins TRBV18 and TRBJ2-2; TRBD1 might be the D (5 bases). V was trimmed by 3 bases and J by 0 bases, leaving 11 bases between them. The CDR3 length is 16 residues. Germline V gene data show CDR1 as KGHSH and CDR2 as LQKENI. CDR3 protein: CASSPDSSANTGELFF. The CDR3 DNA follows: TGTGCCAGCTCACCTGACAGTTCTGCGAACACCGGGGAGCTGTTTTTT.

This clone was counted once. This sequence joins TRBV30 and TRBJ2-1, with D maybe TRBD1 (6 bases). The CDR3 contains 14 residues. Trimming stripped 1 base from V and 4 bases from J, with 11 bases between. Germline V gene data show CDR1 as GTSNPN and CDR2 as SVGIG (reference sequence). The CDR3 sequence: CAWSGLTGYNEQFF. The DNA of the CDR3 is TGTGCCTGGAGTGGGCTCACAGGGTACAATGAGCAGTTCTTC.

The rearrangement links TRBV27 to TRBJ1-3, with unresolved D. The CDR3 totals 17 residues. Germline CDR1 is MNHEY and CDR2 is SMNVEV (reference sequence). Trimming removed 3 bases from V and 4 bases from J, with 19 bases in between. The CDR3 DNA reads TGTGCCAGCAGTTTGTCCCTACCCGGACTGGGGGGAAACACCATATATTTT. It yields the protein CASSLSLPGLGGNTIYF.

The V call is TRBV6-4, the J call TRBJ2-2; the D is unclear. Germline CDR1 is MRHNA and CDR2 is SNTAGT. Trimming cost V 4 bases and J 7 bases, with 7 bases left between them. The CDR3 totals 12 residues. CDR3 loop: CASSVPGGELFF. CDR3 DNA sequence: TGTGCCAGCAGTGTCCCGGGCGGGGAGCTGTTTTTT.